The TCR beta chain described here comes from a study of cytomegalovirus exposure and HLA in healthy donors. This clone was found once. It was with 60 Vbeta and 13 Jbeta primers that the PCR ran. Some clones are missing from TCRdb's copy, which holds only in-frame ones; the method was immunoSEQ multiplex PCR. The sample consists of 210,000 or so clones, over 60% of them appearing once. The CDR3 extends over 14 amino acids. Germline trimming cut 4 bases from V and 4 bases from J; bases unmatched to any gene: 5. Germline V gene sequence: CDR1 SGHVS, CDR2 FQNEAQ. The receptor's source is a woman in her twenties or thirties in good health and CMV-seropositive. The rearrangement links TRBV7-8 to TRBJ2-7; 9 nucleotides agree with TRBD2. Sequenced sample: PBMCs. The CDR3 spells CASSWAGGAYEQYF. The CDR3 DNA reads as TGTGCCAGCAGCTGGGCGGGAGGGGCTTACGAGCAGTACTTC.